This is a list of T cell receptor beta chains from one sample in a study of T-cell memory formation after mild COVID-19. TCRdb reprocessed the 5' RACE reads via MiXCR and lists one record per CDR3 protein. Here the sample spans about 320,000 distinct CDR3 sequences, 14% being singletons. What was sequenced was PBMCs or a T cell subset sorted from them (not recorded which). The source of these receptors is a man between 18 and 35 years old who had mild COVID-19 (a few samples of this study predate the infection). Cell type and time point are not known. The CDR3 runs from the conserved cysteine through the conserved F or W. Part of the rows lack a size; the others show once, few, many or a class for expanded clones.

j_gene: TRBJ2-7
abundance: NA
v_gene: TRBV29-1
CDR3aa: CSVTPGQSYEQYF

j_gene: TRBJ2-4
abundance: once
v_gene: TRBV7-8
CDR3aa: CASSSTGWGAKNIQYF

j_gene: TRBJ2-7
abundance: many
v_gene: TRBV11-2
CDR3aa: CASSQTEGVGQYF

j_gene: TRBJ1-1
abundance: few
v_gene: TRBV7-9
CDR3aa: CASSSRQGSRTEAFF

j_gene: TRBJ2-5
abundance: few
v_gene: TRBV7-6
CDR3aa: CASSSGARGDETQYF

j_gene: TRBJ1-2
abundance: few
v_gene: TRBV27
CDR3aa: CASGKRDTAGYTF

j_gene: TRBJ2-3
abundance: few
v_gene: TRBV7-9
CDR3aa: CASGPRLVSTDTQYF

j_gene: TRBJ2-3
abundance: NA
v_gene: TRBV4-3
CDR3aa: CASSQDVRENTQYF

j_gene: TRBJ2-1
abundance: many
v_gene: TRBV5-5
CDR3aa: CASRTFSSYNEQFF

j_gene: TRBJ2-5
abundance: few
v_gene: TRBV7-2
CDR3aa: CASSPSSGGSETQYF

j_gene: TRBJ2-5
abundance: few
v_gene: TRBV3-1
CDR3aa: CASSLPGVGAETQYF

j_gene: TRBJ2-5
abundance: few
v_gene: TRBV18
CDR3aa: CASSPPATKETQYF

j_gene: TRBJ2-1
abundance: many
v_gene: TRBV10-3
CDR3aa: CAISRTSGGAAYEQFF

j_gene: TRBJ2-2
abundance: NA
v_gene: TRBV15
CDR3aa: CATSRGQRSINTGELFF

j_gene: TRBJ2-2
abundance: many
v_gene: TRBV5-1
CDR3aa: CASSRDANGELFF

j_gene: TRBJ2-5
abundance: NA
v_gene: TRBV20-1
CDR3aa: CSARPSGVETQYF

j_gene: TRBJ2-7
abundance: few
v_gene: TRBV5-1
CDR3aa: CASSPWTGSSYEQYF

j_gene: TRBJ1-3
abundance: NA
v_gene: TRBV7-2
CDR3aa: CASSLWGSGGNTIYF

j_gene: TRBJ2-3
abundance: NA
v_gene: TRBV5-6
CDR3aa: CASSWGTTDTQYF

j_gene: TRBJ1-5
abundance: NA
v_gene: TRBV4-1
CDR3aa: CASSQETLGVYSNQPQHF

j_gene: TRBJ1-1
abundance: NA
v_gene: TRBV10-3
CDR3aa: CAISKVGTEAFF

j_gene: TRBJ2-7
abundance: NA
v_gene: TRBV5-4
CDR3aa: CASSLSPGAYEQYF

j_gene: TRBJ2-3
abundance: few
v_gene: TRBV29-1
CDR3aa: CSVQGLDTQYF

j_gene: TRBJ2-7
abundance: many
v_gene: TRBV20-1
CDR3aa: CSARSGTLREEQYF

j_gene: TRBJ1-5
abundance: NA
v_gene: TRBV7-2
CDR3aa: CASSLTHESNQPQHF

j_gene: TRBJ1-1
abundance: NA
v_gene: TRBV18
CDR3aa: CASSPKSETEAFF

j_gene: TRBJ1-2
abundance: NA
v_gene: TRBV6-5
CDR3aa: CASSSSISGGYTF

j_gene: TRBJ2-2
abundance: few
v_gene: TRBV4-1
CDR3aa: CASSPGGVGELFF

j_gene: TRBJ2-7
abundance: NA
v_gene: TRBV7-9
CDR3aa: CASSTRGQSEIYEQYF

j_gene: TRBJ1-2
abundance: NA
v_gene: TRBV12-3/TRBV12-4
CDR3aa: CASSFRGISGYTF

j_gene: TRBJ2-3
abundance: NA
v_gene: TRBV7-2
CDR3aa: CASSPMDVTDTQYF

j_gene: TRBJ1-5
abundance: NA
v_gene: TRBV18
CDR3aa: CASSPGTASNQPQHF

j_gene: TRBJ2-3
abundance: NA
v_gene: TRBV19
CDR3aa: CASRIDSGITDTQYF

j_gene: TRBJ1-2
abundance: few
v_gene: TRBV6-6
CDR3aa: CASSPRTGYGYTF

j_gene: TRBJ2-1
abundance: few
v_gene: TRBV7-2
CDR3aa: CASSSDSGGAWNEQFF

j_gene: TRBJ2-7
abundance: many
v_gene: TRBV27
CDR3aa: CASSFGTAYEQYF

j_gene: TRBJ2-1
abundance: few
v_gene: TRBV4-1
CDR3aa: CASSLAGTSYNEQFF

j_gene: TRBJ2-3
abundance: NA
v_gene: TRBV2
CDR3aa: CASRALGTGGAIDTQYF

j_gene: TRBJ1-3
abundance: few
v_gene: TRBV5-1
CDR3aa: CASSSSQGTGNTIYF

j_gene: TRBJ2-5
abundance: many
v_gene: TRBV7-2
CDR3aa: CASSPRTSGGPWTQYF

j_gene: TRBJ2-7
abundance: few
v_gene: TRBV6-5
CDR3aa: CASSYSLAGGQQYF